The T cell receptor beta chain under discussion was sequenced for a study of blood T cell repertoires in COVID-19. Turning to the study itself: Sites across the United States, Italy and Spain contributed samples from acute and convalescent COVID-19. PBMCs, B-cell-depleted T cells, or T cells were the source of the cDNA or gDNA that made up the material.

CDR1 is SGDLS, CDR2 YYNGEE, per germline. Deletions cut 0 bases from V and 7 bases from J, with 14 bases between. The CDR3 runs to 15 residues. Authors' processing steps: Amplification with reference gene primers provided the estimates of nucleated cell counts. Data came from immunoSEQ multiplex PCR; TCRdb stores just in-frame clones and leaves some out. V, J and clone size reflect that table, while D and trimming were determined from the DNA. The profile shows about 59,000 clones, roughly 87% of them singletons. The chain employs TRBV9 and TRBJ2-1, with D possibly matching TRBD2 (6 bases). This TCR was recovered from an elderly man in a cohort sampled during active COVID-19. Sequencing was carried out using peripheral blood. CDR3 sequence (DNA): TGTGCCAGCAGCGTAGATTATGGTGCGGGGAATGAGCAGTTCTTC. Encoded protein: CASSVDYGAGNEQFF.